The rows below give T cell receptor beta chains drawn from one sample of a study of T cell changes during pregnancy in multiple sclerosis. Sequencing used immunoSEQ multiplex PCR; TCRdb keeps in-frame clones, though not all of them. In the table there are more than 45,000 clones, 85% to 95% of which are singletons. The material sequenced was CD8+ T cells from peripheral blood mononuclear cells, taken in the second trimester of pregnancy. The source is a female donor with multiple sclerosis, enrolled in a pregnancy study. The CDR3 runs from the conserved cysteine through the conserved F or W. A D gene is named only where the DNA matches it firmly. Size values are once, few and many counts, or a class for expanded clones, and some rows have none.

cdr3_aa: CASSLAGGARGLIETQYF
cdr3_nt: TGTGCCAGCAGCTTAGCTGGCGGGGCCAGGGGGCTAATCGAGACCCAGTACTTC
d_call: TRBD1
j_call: TRBJ2-5
v_call: TRBV7-9
clone_size: -

cdr3_aa: CASSQDLFSYNEQFF
cdr3_nt: TGCGCCAGCAGCCAAGACCTATTCTCCTACAATGAGCAGTTCTTC
d_call: -
j_call: TRBJ2-1
v_call: TRBV4-1
clone_size: -

cdr3_aa: CASSLVLYTEAFF
cdr3_nt: TGTGCCAGCAGCTTAGTCTTGTACACTGAAGCTTTCTTT
d_call: -
j_call: TRBJ1-1
v_call: TRBV7-8
clone_size: -

cdr3_aa: CASSAWAGGLEYGYTF
cdr3_nt: TGTGCCAGCAGCGCTTGGGCGGGGGGCTTAGAATATGGCTACACCTTC
d_call: -
j_call: TRBJ1-2
v_call: TRBV7-2
clone_size: -

cdr3_aa: CASTAATNEKLFF
cdr3_nt: TGTGCCAGCACGGCGGCAACTAATGAAAAACTGTTTTTT
d_call: -
j_call: TRBJ1-4
v_call: TRBV28
clone_size: -

cdr3_aa: CASTESNGANVLTF
cdr3_nt: TGTGCCAGCACCGAGAGTAATGGGGCCAACGTCCTGACTTTC
d_call: -
j_call: TRBJ2-6
v_call: TRBV6-5
clone_size: -

cdr3_aa: CASSFRQGYTEAFF
cdr3_nt: TGCGCCAGCAGCTTCAGACAGGGATACACTGAAGCTTTCTTT
d_call: TRBD1
j_call: TRBJ1-1
v_call: TRBV5-1
clone_size: once

cdr3_aa: CASRLQGAEGYTF
cdr3_nt: TGTGCCAGCAGATTACAGGGGGCAGAAGGCTACACCTTC
d_call: TRBD1
j_call: TRBJ1-2
v_call: TRBV2
clone_size: once

cdr3_aa: CASSEAITGQGFNYGYTF
cdr3_nt: TGTGCCAGCAGTGAAGCGATCACGGGACAGGGATTTAACTATGGCTACACCTTC
d_call: TRBD1
j_call: TRBJ1-2
v_call: TRBV6-1
clone_size: -

cdr3_aa: CAWDPFQGQLYNEQFF
cdr3_nt: TGTGCCTGGGATCCCTTCCAGGGCCAGCTGTACAATGAGCAGTTCTTC
d_call: -
j_call: TRBJ2-1
v_call: TRBV30
clone_size: once

cdr3_aa: CASGFDPPPGQEVF
cdr3_nt: TGTGCTAGTGGTTTTGATCCGCCCCCGGGACAGGAGGTCTTC
d_call: TRBD1
j_call: TRBJ2-7
v_call: TRBV12-5
clone_size: -

cdr3_aa: CASSPDSRGNTIYF
cdr3_nt: TGTGCCAGCAGTCCGGACAGCCGTGGAAACACCATATATTTT
d_call: -
j_call: TRBJ1-3
v_call: TRBV6-4
clone_size: -

cdr3_aa: CASSGGTSYGYTF
cdr3_nt: TGTGCCAGCAGCGGCGGCACCTCCTATGGCTACACCTTC
d_call: -
j_call: TRBJ1-2
v_call: TRBV9
clone_size: -

cdr3_aa: CSVEDRGGPQHF
cdr3_nt: TGCAGCGTTGAAGATCGAGGTGGGCCCCAGCATTTT
d_call: -
j_call: TRBJ1-5
v_call: TRBV29-1
clone_size: -

cdr3_aa: CAISETEKETQYF
cdr3_nt: TGTGCCATCAGCGAGACAGAGAAAGAGACCCAGTACTTC
d_call: -
j_call: TRBJ2-5
v_call: TRBV10-3
clone_size: -

cdr3_aa: CASSFGRQGRTDTQYF
cdr3_nt: TGTGCCAGCAGTTTCGGGAGACAGGGGAGAACAGATACGCAGTATTTT
d_call: TRBD1
j_call: TRBJ2-3
v_call: TRBV27
clone_size: -

cdr3_aa: CASSPDISYEQYF
cdr3_nt: TGCGCCAGCAGCCCGGACATCTCCTACGAGCAGTACTTC
d_call: -
j_call: TRBJ2-7
v_call: TRBV4-3
clone_size: -

cdr3_aa: CASTTTGAGNTIYF
cdr3_nt: TGCGCCAGCACTACTACAGGGGCTGGAAACACCATATATTTT
d_call: TRBD1
j_call: TRBJ1-3
v_call: TRBV5-1
clone_size: -

cdr3_aa: CASSLGAGSEYEQYF
cdr3_nt: TGTGCCAGCAGCTTAGGTGCCGGTAGCGAATACGAGCAGTACTTC
d_call: -
j_call: TRBJ2-7
v_call: TRBV7-9
clone_size: -

cdr3_aa: CASSGMGGSSTDTQYF
cdr3_nt: TGTGCCAGCAGTGGAATGGGAGGCTCTAGCACAGATACGCAGTATTTT
d_call: -
j_call: TRBJ2-3
v_call: TRBV25-1
clone_size: -

cdr3_aa: CASSLSVGHFEQFF
cdr3_nt: TGTGCCAGCAGTTTATCGGTGGGACATTTTGAGCAGTTCTTC
d_call: -
j_call: TRBJ2-1
v_call: TRBV27
clone_size: -

cdr3_aa: CASSIIGDRNQPQHF
cdr3_nt: TGTGCCAGTAGTATAATCGGGGACAGAAATCAGCCCCAGCATTTT
d_call: TRBD1
j_call: TRBJ1-5
v_call: TRBV19
clone_size: -

cdr3_aa: CASSSQQRTGDGYTF
cdr3_nt: TGTGCCAGCAGTTCCCAGCAGAGGACAGGGGATGGCTACACCTTC
d_call: TRBD1
j_call: TRBJ1-2
v_call: TRBV27
clone_size: -

cdr3_aa: CASSHGLAGYNEQFF
cdr3_nt: TGTGCCAGCAGTCACGGACTAGCGGGGTACAATGAGCAGTTCTTC
d_call: TRBD2
j_call: TRBJ2-1
v_call: TRBV6-5
clone_size: -

cdr3_aa: CATSRDSNGANYGYTF
cdr3_nt: TGTGCCACCAGCAGAGATTCAAACGGAGCTAACTATGGCTACACCTTC
d_call: -
j_call: TRBJ1-2
v_call: TRBV15
clone_size: -

cdr3_aa: CASSVTNQNTEAFF
cdr3_nt: TGTGCCAGCAGCGTGACTAACCAGAACACTGAAGCTTTCTTT
d_call: -
j_call: TRBJ1-1
v_call: TRBV9
clone_size: -

cdr3_aa: CASSPGPTGGGATNEKLFF
cdr3_nt: TGTGCCAGCAGCCCAGGCCCGACAGGGGGCGGCGCAACTAATGAAAAACTGTTTTTT
d_call: TRBD1
j_call: TRBJ1-4
v_call: TRBV7-9
clone_size: -

cdr3_aa: CASSGGDTYQPQHF
cdr3_nt: TGTGCCAGTAGTGGGGGGGACACGTATCAGCCCCAGCATTTT
d_call: -
j_call: TRBJ1-5
v_call: TRBV19
clone_size: -

cdr3_aa: CASSRGTERPYEQYF
cdr3_nt: TGTGCCAGCAGCCGGGGAACAGAGAGACCCTACGAGCAGTACTTC
d_call: -
j_call: TRBJ2-7
v_call: TRBV7-9
clone_size: -

cdr3_aa: CAISESPQGEETQYF
cdr3_nt: TGTGCCATCAGTGAGTCACCTCAGGGGGAAGAGACCCAGTACTTC
d_call: TRBD1
j_call: TRBJ2-5
v_call: TRBV10-3
clone_size: -

cdr3_aa: CASSLRLQGITDTQYF
cdr3_nt: TGCGCCAGCAGCTTACGGCTACAGGGAATCACAGATACGCAGTATTTT
d_call: -
j_call: TRBJ2-3
v_call: TRBV5-1
clone_size: -

cdr3_aa: CSELRQNQETQYF
cdr3_nt: TGCAGCGAGCTAAGACAGAACCAAGAGACCCAGTACTTC
d_call: -
j_call: TRBJ2-5
v_call: TRBV29-1
clone_size: -

cdr3_aa: CSAWFVGTTQETQYF
cdr3_nt: TGCAGCGCTTGGTTTGTGGGGACTACCCAAGAGACCCAGTACTTC
d_call: TRBD2
j_call: TRBJ2-5
v_call: TRBV29-1
clone_size: -

cdr3_aa: CASSQVPGGRGTEAFF
cdr3_nt: TGTGCCAGCTCACAGGTCCCGGGGGGGCGAGGTACTGAAGCTTTCTTT
d_call: -
j_call: TRBJ1-1
v_call: TRBV18
clone_size: -

cdr3_aa: CASSGTGGAGYEQYF
cdr3_nt: TGTGCCAGCAGCGGGACAGGGGGCGCAGGTTACGAGCAGTACTTC
d_call: TRBD1
j_call: TRBJ2-7
v_call: TRBV9
clone_size: -

cdr3_aa: CASSPIQGGDYEQYF
cdr3_nt: TGCGCCAGCAGCCCAATACAGGGTGGAGACTACGAGCAGTACTTC
d_call: -
j_call: TRBJ2-7
v_call: TRBV4-1
clone_size: -

cdr3_aa: CASSQGQGRSPLHF
cdr3_nt: TGCGCCAGCAGCCAGGGACAGGGGCGGTCACCCCTCCACTTT
d_call: TRBD1
j_call: TRBJ1-6
v_call: TRBV4-3
clone_size: -

cdr3_aa: CASSPAEGGTSGPYNEQFF
cdr3_nt: TGTGCCAGCAGCCCCGCGGAGGGCGGGACTAGCGGACCGTACAATGAGCAGTTCTTC
d_call: TRBD2
j_call: TRBJ2-1
v_call: TRBV28
clone_size: -

cdr3_aa: CASGLGFGPWTSPLMETQYF
cdr3_nt: TGTGCTAGTGGTTTGGGATTCGGGCCCTGGACATCCCCCTTGATGGAGACCCAGTACTTC
d_call: -
j_call: TRBJ2-5
v_call: TRBV12-5
clone_size: -